The 10 T cell receptor beta chains below come from one sample, sequenced in a study of CD8 T cells in Susac syndrome. The RNA input was about 0.45 to 1 ug, and it was reverse transcribed with random hexamers. TCRdb re-derived calls from the immunoSEQ multiplex PCR reads in MiXCR, one entry per CDR3 protein. This sample has about 80,000 distinct CDR3 sequences, with roughly 91% found just once. Specimen: CD4+ T cells from PBMCs. The receptors were sampled from a human donor with Susac syndrome.

J is TRBJ2-5 and V is TRBV6-5; D gene uncertain. Germline lookup yields CDR1 MNHEY and CDR2 SVGAGI. V was pared by 6 bases and J by 2 bases, with 10 bases between. CDR3 length: 13 residues. CDR3 nucleotides: TGTGCCAGCAGGGCGAGGATGCAAGAGACCCAGTACTTC. This encodes CASRARMQETQYF.

V usage is TRBV6-5 and J usage is TRBJ2-3, with D possibly called TRBD1 or TRBD2 (5 bases each). This CDR3 is built from 13 residues. V lost 6 bases and J lost 2, with 9 bases in between. The germline gives CDR1 MNHEY, CDR2 SVGAGI. The CDR3 sequence: CASSSGTTDTQYF. The CDR3 coding sequence is TGTGCCAGCAGCTCCGGGACCACAGATACGCAGTATTTT.

The rearrangement joins TRBV21-1 to TRBJ1-6; the D call TRBD1 from the table was never checked on the DNA. TRBV21-1 is a pseudogene locus. This CDR3 spans 19 amino acids. The CDR3 nucleotides read TGTGCCAGCAGCAATTTCCTTCCGGTGTCGACAGGGGATAATTCACCCCTCCACTTT. Residues: CASSNFLPVSTGDNSPLHF.

The chain employs TRBV7-2 and TRBJ2-1; TRBD1 is a possible D gene (6 bases). The germline CDR1 and CDR2 sequences are SGHTA and FQGNSA. Trimming cost V 6 bases and J 2 bases, with 11 bases left between them. The CDR3 is 14 amino acids. In DNA form, the CDR3 reads TGTGCCAGCAGTGAACGGGACACCTACAATGAGCAGTTCTTC. Translation: CASSERDTYNEQFF.

The genes are TRBV2 and TRBJ1-4; maybe TRBD1 (5 bases). The V and J ends lost 4 bases and 10 bases respectively, with 16 bases between them. CDR3 size: 14 residues. The germline V gene encodes CDR1 SNHLY and CDR2 FYNNEI. CDR3 in amino acids: CASSVRGTGGKLFF. The CDR3, as DNA: TGTGCCAGCAGTGTGCGGGGGACTGGCGGAAAACTGTTTTTT. Using reference TRBV2 and TRBJ1-4 for the parts outside the CDR3, the full variable domain is EPEVTQTPSHQVTQMGQEVILRCVPISNHLYFYWYRQILGQKVEFLVSFYNNEISEKSEIFDDQFSVERPDGSNFTLKIRSTKLEDSAMYFCASSVRGTGGKLFFGSGTQLSVL.

The V call is TRBV7-2, the J call TRBJ1-2, with D uncertain. CDR3 length: 14 amino acids. Deletions cut 1 base from V and 8 bases from J, with 14 bases between. Germline CDR1 and CDR2: SGHTA and FQGNSA. CDR3 in DNA: TGTGCCAGCAGCTTAGGAGCCCTGGCGGGCGGCTACACCTTC. Protein sequence: CASSLGALAGGYTF.

This sequence joins TRBV20-1 and TRBJ2-7, with a possible D match to TRBD2 (6 bases). The V gene lost 0 bases and the J gene lost 4 bases, with 13 bases spanning the gap. From germline, CDR1 is DFQATT and CDR2 SNEGSKA (reference sequence). CDR3 length equals 14 residues. Here the CDR3 DNA reads TGCAGTGCTAGAGAAGGGAGGAGGATATACGAGCAGTACTTC. Translating it yields CSAREGRRIYEQYF.

The chain employs TRBV3-1 and TRBJ2-7, with D possibly being TRBD1 or TRBD2 (5 bases each). Deletions cut 7 bases from V and 0 bases from J, with 13 bases between. CDR1 is LGHDT, CDR2 YNNKEL, per germline (reference sequence). There are 14 residues in the CDR3. The CDR3 reads CASTRGYSSYEQYF. CDR3 in DNA: TGTGCCAGCACCCGGGGCTATAGCTCCTACGAGCAGTACTTC.

The genes are TRBV12-3 or TRBV12-4 and TRBJ2-3; 8 bases are a match to TRBD1. Trimming removed 5 bases from V and 6 bases from J; junction bases left unmatched: 10. This CDR3 comprises 15 residues. The CDR3 protein is CASSGQGIPVDTQYF. CDR3 nucleotides: TGTGCCAGCAGTGGACAGGGCATCCCCGTCGATACGCAGTATTTT.

The sample holds one count of this clonotype. The V call is TRBV27, the J call TRBJ2-7, with D possibly matching TRBD2 (6 bases). CDR1 is MNHEY, CDR2 SMNVEV, per germline (reference sequence). Trimming left V 5 bases short and J 2 bases short, with 13 bases between. The CDR3 totals 14 residues. The CDR3: CASSALANAYEQYF. CDR3 nucleotide sequence: TGTGCCAGCAGTGCACTAGCCAACGCCTACGAGCAGTACTTC.